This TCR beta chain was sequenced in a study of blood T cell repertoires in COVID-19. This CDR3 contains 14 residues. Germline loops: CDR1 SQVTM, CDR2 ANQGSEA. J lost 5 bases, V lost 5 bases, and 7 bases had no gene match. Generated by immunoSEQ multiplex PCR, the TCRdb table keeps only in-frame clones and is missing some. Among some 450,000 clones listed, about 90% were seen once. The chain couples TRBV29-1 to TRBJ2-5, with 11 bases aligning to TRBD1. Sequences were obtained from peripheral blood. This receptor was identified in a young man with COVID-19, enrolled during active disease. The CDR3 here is CSVSRTGGAETQYF. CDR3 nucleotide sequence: TGCAGCGTTTCAAGGACAGGGGGCGCGGAGACCCAGTACTTC.